Following are 20 T cell receptor beta chains from one sample sequenced in a study of blood T cell repertoires in COVID-19. The method was immunoSEQ multiplex PCR; TCRdb's version includes in-frame clones alone and lacks a portion of them. The data contain 200,000 to 250,000 clones, about 90% of them singletons. Material: peripheral blood. The receptors were sampled from a man aged 55-75 years with COVID-19, enrolled during active disease.

The chain joins TRBV9 to TRBJ2-5, with TRBD2 matching 14 bases. The V segment lost 2 bases and the J segment 3 bases; nucleotides outside the gene matches: 0. Germline CDR1 is SGDLS and CDR2 is YYNGEE. This CDR3 is built from 15 residues. The chain's CDR3 is CASSVGLAGEETQYF. DNA of the CDR3: TGTGCCAGCAGCGTGGGACTAGCGGGGGAAGAGACCCAGTACTTC.

This chain joins TRBV5-1 and TRBJ1-2, with D unresolved. The CDR3 loop spans 14 amino acids. V lost 0 bases and J lost 1, with 7 bases in between. Germline CDR1 reads SGHRS; CDR2 reads YFSETQ. This chain's CDR3 is CASSLEPVNYGYTF. CDR3 DNA sequence: TGCGCCAGCAGCTTGGAACCAGTTAACTATGGCTACACCTTC. The full variable domain, in which reference TRBV5-1 and TRBJ1-2 provide the parts outside the CDR3, is KAGVTQTPRYLIKTRGQQVTLSCSPISGHRSVSWYQQTPGQGLQFLFEYFSETQRNKGNFPGRFSGRQFSNSRSEMNVSTLELGDSALYLCASSLEPVNYGYTFGSGTRLTVV.

The chain links TRBV11-2 to TRBJ1-5; D possibly corresponds to TRBD1 (6 bases). V was pared by 8 bases and J by 5 bases, with 13 bases between. Germline CDR1 reads SGHAT; CDR2 reads FQNNGV. There are 13 residues in the CDR3. CDR3 loop: CASGRGAHQPQHF. The CDR3 DNA is TGTGCCAGCGGTCGGGGGGCTCATCAGCCCCAGCATTTT.

The chain combines TRBV2 with TRBJ2-4, with TRBD2 as a possible D gene (5 bases). Germline assignment: CDR1 SNHLY and CDR2 FYNNEI. CDR3 length: 17 amino acids. Trimming cost V 7 bases and J 0 bases, with 19 bases left between them. The CDR3 loop reads CASKGLALRIAKNIQYF. The CDR3 DNA reads as TGTGCCAGCAAGGGCCTAGCTTTAAGAATAGCCAAAAACATTCAGTACTTC.

The V and J genes are TRBV7-9 and TRBJ1-1; possibly TRBD1 for D (5 bases). CDR1 and CDR2 from the germline V gene are SEHNR and FQNEAQ (reference sequence). The CDR3 has 12 residues. With 4 bases removed from V and 8 bases from J, the gap between germline ends came to 11 bases. The CDR3 DNA is TGTGCCAGCAGCTCTTCCACAGGAGAAGCTTTCTTT. Protein sequence: CASSSSTGEAFF.

This sequence joins TRBV15 and TRBJ2-1, with D possibly being TRBD2 (6 bases). V shed 0 bases and J shed 8 bases, with 20 bases lying between them. Germline lookup yields CDR1 LNHNV and CDR2 YYDKDF (reference sequence). This CDR3 is 17 amino acids long. Here the CDR3 reads CATSRDKGTGTNHEQFF. CDR3 coding DNA: TGTGCCACCAGCAGAGATAAAGGGACTGGAACCAATCATGAGCAGTTCTTC.

The chain uses TRBV3-1 (or the pseudogene TRBV3-2) and TRBJ1-2, with 7 bases that match TRBD1. V lost 6 bases, J lost 6 bases, and 7 bases stayed unmatched. The germline V gene encodes CDR1 LGHDT and CDR2 YNNKEL (reference sequence). The CDR3 is made up of 13 amino acids. The CDR3 reads CASSLTGPHGYTF. The CDR3 DNA sequence: TGTGCCAGCAGTTTGACAGGGCCTCATGGCTACACCTTC.

The rearrangement joins TRBV9 to TRBJ2-7; D not certain. The CDR3 is 14 residues long. The V gene lost 0 bases and the J gene lost 6 bases, with 13 bases spanning the gap. The germline V gene encodes CDR1 SGDLS and CDR2 YYNGEE. The DNA of the CDR3 is TGTGCCAGCAGCGTAGATGACTCCCTAGGCGAGCAGTACTTC. Translated, it gives CASSVDDSLGEQYF.

The gene calls are TRBV19 and TRBJ1-3; weak D call: TRBD1 (6 bases). This CDR3 has 17 residues. V gave up 4 bases and J gave up 0 bases, with 16 bases separating them. Germline V lookup: CDR1 LNHDA, CDR2 SQIVND (reference sequence). This chain's CDR3 is CASSTPGHASSGNTIYF. The CDR3 DNA follows: TGTGCCAGTAGTACTCCGGGACACGCGTCCTCTGGAAACACCATATATTTT.

The rearrangement uses TRBV18 and TRBJ2-1; 9 positions agree with TRBD2. The CDR3 sequence is 15 residues long. The trim removed 5 bases at V and 5 bases at J, leaving 7 bases unmatched. In germline, CDR1 is KGHSH, CDR2 LQKENI. Here the CDR3 DNA reads TGTGCCAGCTCAATTCGGACTAGCGAACACAATGAGCAGTTCTTC. Translated: CASSIRTSEHNEQFF.

This clone was recorded at least ten times. The CDR3, as DNA: TGTGCCAGTAGTTCGGGACTTTATACCTACGAGCAGTACTTC. It codes for CASSSGLYTYEQYF. The gene calls are TRBV19 and TRBJ2-7, with D tentatively TRBD2 (6 bases). The germline V and J ends were trimmed by 5 bases and 2 bases, with 13 bases remaining between them. Germline CDR1 LNHDA, CDR2 SQIVND (reference sequence). This CDR3 comprises 14 residues.

The chain couples TRBV20-1 to TRBJ2-7; possibly TRBD1 for D (5 bases). CDR1 DFQATT and CDR2 SNEGSKA come from the germline V gene (reference sequence). V shed 6 bases and J shed 5 bases, with 11 bases lying between them. The CDR3 consists of 11 residues. The CDR3 region is CSATRVHEQYF. CDR3 nucleotides: TGCAGTGCCACCAGGGTCCACGAGCAGTACTTC.

V and J are TRBV28 and TRBJ1-5; TRBD1 might be the D (5 bases). Germline CDR1 reads MDHEN; CDR2 reads SYDVKM. This CDR3 has 15 amino acids. The ends were cut back, 3 bases at V and 3 bases at J, with 12 bases in the middle. The CDR3 DNA is TGTGCCAGCAGTTTGAGCACAGGCTACAATCAGCCCCAGCATTTT. Translation gives CASSLSTGYNQPQHF.

The gene calls are TRBV27 and TRBJ2-3; 10 bases map to TRBD2. CDR1 and CDR2 (germline): MNHEY, SMNVEV (reference sequence). With 4 bases clipped from V and 3 bases from J, the junction kept 4 bases outside the gene matches. The CDR3 has 15 amino acids. The CDR3 loop is CASSYSSGSTDTQYF. For the CDR3, the DNA is TGTGCCAGCAGTTACTCTAGCGGGAGTACAGATACGCAGTATTTT.

This chain joins TRBV5-6 and TRBJ2-3; D remains ambiguous. The CDR3 is made up of 14 amino acids. The ends were cut back, 4 bases at V and 2 bases at J, with 11 bases in the middle. Germline V gene data show CDR1 as SGHDT and CDR2 as YYEEEE. The CDR3 DNA reads TGTGCCAGCAGCCTGAGACTCCACACAGATACGCAGTATTTT. Its translation is CASSLRLHTDTQYF.

The rearrangement links TRBV9 to TRBJ1-2, with 8 bases fitting TRBD1. The CDR3 contains 13 residues. CDR1 is SGDLS, CDR2 YYNGEE, per germline. The trim removed 4 bases at V and 2 bases at J, leaving 1 base unmatched. CDR3 sequence: CASSRDRNYGYTF. CDR3 DNA sequence: TGTGCCAGCAGCAGGGACAGGAACTATGGCTACACCTTC.

The V call is TRBV4-1, the J call TRBJ2-4; D gene unclear. The CDR3 extends over 17 amino acids. V was shortened by 0 bases and J by 7 bases, with 19 bases between the two germline ends. Germline V CDR1 and CDR2: MGHRA, YSYEKL. CDR3: CASSQDPQPAPENIQYF. CDR3 nucleotides: TGCGCCAGCAGCCAAGACCCCCAGCCCGCCCCGGAGAACATTCAGTACTTC.

The gene calls are TRBV19 and TRBJ2-7; 8 positions match TRBD2. Germline V gene lookup returns CDR1 LNHDA and CDR2 SQIVND (reference sequence). The CDR3 extends over 14 amino acids. V gave up 5 bases and J gave up 3 bases; unmatched junction bases: 6. CDR3 coding DNA: TGTGCCAGTAGTCGGGCTAGCGGGTTCTACGAGCAGTACTTC. This gives the protein CASSRASGFYEQYF.

The V call is TRBV3-1 (or the pseudogene TRBV3-2), the J call TRBJ1-2; 7 bases agree with TRBD1. Germline CDR1 and CDR2: LGHDT and YNNKEL (reference sequence). The CDR3 is made up of 14 amino acids. With 1 base clipped from V and 5 bases from J, the junction kept 4 bases outside the gene matches. The CDR3 spells CASSQGQGSYGYTF. The CDR3 DNA is TGTGCCAGCAGCCAAGGACAGGGTAGTTATGGCTACACCTTC.

The rearrangement joins TRBV6-5 to TRBJ2-1, with unresolved D. Germline CDR1 and CDR2: MNHEY and SVGAGI. Trimming removed 7 bases at V and 3 bases at J, with 10 bases between. The CDR3 loop spans 13 amino acids. CDR3 DNA: TGTGCCAGCACCCTTTTACTCTACAATGAGCAGTTCTTC. Protein sequence: CASTLLLYNEQFF.